The 16 T cell receptor beta chains presented below share a single source sample, sequenced in a study of OX40 agonist ivuxolimab in advanced cancers. The method was immunoSEQ multiplex PCR; TCRdb's version includes in-frame clones alone and lacks a portion of them. This repertoire shows over 25,000 clones, approximately 78% found once; its top ten account for approximately 20%. The sample here was CD4+ or CD8+ T cells sorted from blood, taken in a trial of the OX40 agonist ivuxolimab. Receptors originate from an adult with an advanced solid tumor such as melanoma, head and neck, liver or kidney cancer.

This clone was detected only a few times. V is TRBV29-1 and J is TRBJ2-2, with 15 bases lining up with TRBD2. The V and J ends lost 5 bases and 3 bases, in that order; junction bases with no gene match: 1. The CDR3 consists of 15 residues. The germline V gene encodes CDR1 SQVTM and CDR2 ANQGSEA. As DNA, the CDR3 is TGCAGCGTTAGGACTAGCGGGAGGGACACCGGGGAGCTGTTTTTT. Translating it yields CSVRTSGRDTGELFF.

This clone has just a few counts. DNA for the CDR3: TGTGCCAGCAGTGTAGGCACCTACAATGAGCAGTTCTTC. It is translated as CASSVGTYNEQFF. V gene TRBV2 combines with J gene TRBJ2-1; D is unresolved. The CDR3 spans 13 residues. Germline CDR1 is SNHLY and CDR2 is FYNNEI. V was cut by 4 bases and J by 2 bases, with 6 bases left in between.

This chain links TRBV29-1 with TRBJ2-1; maybe TRBD1 (5 bases). The V gene's germline CDR1 is SQVTM and CDR2 ANQGSEA. Trimming left V 0 bases short and J 4 bases short, with 13 bases between. CDR3 length: 15 residues. The CDR3 is CSVEDQGDRYNEQFF. Written as DNA, the CDR3 is TGCAGCGTTGAAGATCAAGGAGACAGATACAATGAGCAGTTCTTC.

The chain uses TRBV7-9 and TRBJ1-1; no definite D call. This CDR3 has 15 amino acids. Trimming pared 5 bases from V and 0 bases from J, leaving 13 bases between. CDR1 and CDR2 (germline): SEHNR, FQNEAQ (reference sequence). This CDR3 reads CASSNRTGLNTEAFF. The CDR3 DNA reads as TGTGCCAGCAGCAACCGGACGGGCTTGAACACTGAAGCTTTCTTT.

The chain links TRBV27 to TRBJ1-1, with TRBD1 identical over 7 bases. The CDR3 runs 13 residues. CDR1 is MNHEY and CDR2 is SMNVEV in the germline V gene (reference sequence). The junction had 4 bases not matched to a gene; V was cut back by 3 bases and J by 6 bases. CDR3 loop: CASSFHQGAEAFF. The CDR3 region has the DNA TGTGCCAGCAGTTTCCATCAGGGGGCTGAAGCTTTCTTT.

In nucleotides, the CDR3 is TGTGCCAGCAGTTTAAGACTAGCGGGAGCGGACGGGGAGCTGTTTTTT. Amino acid sequence: CASSLRLAGADGELFF. The V gene is TRBV28, the J gene TRBJ2-2, with 12 positions matching TRBD2. This CDR3 is 16 amino acids long. V lost 2 bases to trimming and J lost 7 bases; unmatched junction nucleotides: 5. The germline V gene encodes CDR1 MDHEN and CDR2 SYDVKM.

V usage is TRBV6-4 and J usage is TRBJ2-1, with D possibly being TRBD2 (7 bases). This CDR3 contains 15 residues. V was trimmed by 3 bases and J by 2 bases, leaving 11 bases between them. CDR1 and CDR2 (germline): MRHNA, SNTAGT. CDR3 bases: TGTGCCAGCAGTGAAGGGGGACTAACCTACAATGAGCAGTTCTTC. Translation: CASSEGGLTYNEQFF.

This chain links TRBV7-9 with TRBJ1-6; no reliable D call. V lost 1 base to trimming and J lost 8 bases, with 12 bases between them. This CDR3 spans 15 amino acids. Germline values: CDR1 SEHNR, CDR2 FQNEAQ (reference sequence). The CDR3 nucleotides are TGTGCCAGCAGCTTAGAGGGCCATTGGGATTCACCCCTCCACTTT. Protein: CASSLEGHWDSPLHF.

The J gene is TRBJ1-3, the V gene TRBV2, with 9 bases that match TRBD1. The V gene end was trimmed by 10 bases and the J gene end by 4 bases; junction bases not matched to a gene: 11. The CDR3 has 15 amino acids. Germline CDR1 and CDR2: SNHLY and FYNNEI. CDR3 in amino acids: CATRDRVGLGNTIYF. The CDR3 bases are TGTGCCACCCGGGACAGGGTCGGCCTAGGAAACACCATATATTTT.

The genes are TRBV7-3 and TRBJ1-1, with D possibly TRBD1 on 5 matching bases. Germline-derived CDR1 and CDR2 are SGHTA and FQGTGA. There are 16 residues in the CDR3. Trimming left V 0 bases short and J 1 base short, with 12 bases between. DNA of the CDR3: TGTGCCAGCAGCTTAACAGGGGTACTACGGAACACTGAAGCTTTCTTT. The encoded protein is CASSLTGVLRNTEAFF.

V is TRBV28 and J is TRBJ2-5; D may be TRBD2 (5 bases). CDR3 length: 13 residues. Trimming shortened V by 5 bases and J by 4 bases, and 11 bases separated the two germline ends. Germline loops: CDR1 MDHEN, CDR2 SYDVKM. In DNA form, the CDR3 reads TGTGCCAGCAGTCTCGGGGAGCGAGAGACCCAGTACTTC. Protein product: CASSLGERETQYF. Full variable domain (remainder filled in from reference TRBV28 and TRBJ2-5): DVKVTQSSRYLVKRTGEKVFLECVQDMDHENMFWYRQDPGLGLRLIYFSYDVKMKEKGDIPEGYSVSREKKERFSLILESASTNQTSMYLCASSLGERETQYFGPGTRLLVL.

Comments on this clone: A far larger clone lies a single base away; this is likely a read error. The V call is TRBV6-4, the J call TRBJ2-2, with 8 bases aligning to TRBD2. Germline V gene sequence: CDR1 MRHNA, CDR2 SNTAGT. The CDR3 spans 15 residues. CDR3 in DNA: TGTGCCAGCAGCCCGGGACTAGATAACACCGAGGAGCTGTTTTTT. It translates to CASSPGLDNTEELFF.

V is TRBV7-3 and J is TRBJ2-5, with D possibly TRBD2 on 5 matching bases. This CDR3 contains 14 residues. Trimming took 4 bases from V and 0 from J, leaving 9 bases between them. Germline V gene data show CDR1 as SGHTA and CDR2 as FQGTGA. DNA of the CDR3: TGTGCCAGCAGCTCCGGCGGGTACCAAGAGACCCAGTACTTC. Amino acid sequence: CASSSGGYQETQYF.

J is TRBJ1-1 and V is TRBV6-1; no clear D gene. Germline V CDR1 and CDR2: MNHNS, SASEGT. This CDR3 spans 13 amino acids. Trimming shortened V by 3 bases and J by 8 bases, and 13 bases separated the two germline ends. This CDR3 reads CASSDFPGNEAFF. The DNA of the CDR3 is TGTGCCAGCAGTGACTTCCCGGGTAACGAAGCTTTCTTT.

This clone was counted once. This sequence joins TRBV18 and TRBJ2-2; 7 nucleotides agree with TRBD2. The CDR3 loop spans 19 amino acids. V shed 5 bases and J 0 bases; nucleotides not matched to a gene: 15. Germline V gives CDR1 KGHSH, CDR2 LQKENI. CDR3 nucleotide sequence: TGTGCCAGCTCAGCGTTTATGGAGACTAGCAGATCGAACACCGGGGAGCTGTTTTTT. This translates into CASSAFMETSRSNTGELFF.

As regards this clone: The CDR3 end shows no conserved phenylalanine or tryptophan, and so a read error is likely. The rearrangement joins TRBV30 to TRBJ1-1; TRBD1 agrees at 8 bases. This CDR3 has 13 amino acids. Germline V gives CDR1 GTSNPN, CDR2 SVGIG (reference sequence). The V gene end was trimmed by 4 bases and the J gene end by 1 base; junction bases not matched to a gene: 2. The CDR3 here is CAWNDRGNTEAFL. The CDR3 DNA reads as TGTGCCTGGAATGACAGGGGGAACACTGAAGCTTTCCTT.